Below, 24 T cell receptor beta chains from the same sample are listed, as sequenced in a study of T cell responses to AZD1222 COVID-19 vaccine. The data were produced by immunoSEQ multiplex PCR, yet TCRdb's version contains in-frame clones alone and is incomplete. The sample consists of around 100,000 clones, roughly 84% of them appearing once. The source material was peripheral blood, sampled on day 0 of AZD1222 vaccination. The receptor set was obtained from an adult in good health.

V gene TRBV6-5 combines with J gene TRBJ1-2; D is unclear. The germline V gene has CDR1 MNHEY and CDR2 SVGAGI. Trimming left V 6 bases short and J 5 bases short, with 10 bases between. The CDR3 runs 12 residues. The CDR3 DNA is TGTGCCAGCAGGATAACAGATTATGGCTACACCTTC. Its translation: CASRITDYGYTF.

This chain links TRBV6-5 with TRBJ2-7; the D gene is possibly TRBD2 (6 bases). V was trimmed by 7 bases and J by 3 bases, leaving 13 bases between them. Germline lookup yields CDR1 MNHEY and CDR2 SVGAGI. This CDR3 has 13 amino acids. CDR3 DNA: TGTGCCAGCAAGGGGACTGGCAACTACGAGCAGTACTTC. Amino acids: CASKGTGNYEQYF.

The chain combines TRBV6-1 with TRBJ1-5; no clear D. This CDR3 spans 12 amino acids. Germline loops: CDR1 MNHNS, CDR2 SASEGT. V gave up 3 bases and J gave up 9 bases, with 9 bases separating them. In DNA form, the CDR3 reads TGTGCCAGCAGTGAGTCCGGTCGGCCCCAGCATTTT. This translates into CASSESGRPQHF.

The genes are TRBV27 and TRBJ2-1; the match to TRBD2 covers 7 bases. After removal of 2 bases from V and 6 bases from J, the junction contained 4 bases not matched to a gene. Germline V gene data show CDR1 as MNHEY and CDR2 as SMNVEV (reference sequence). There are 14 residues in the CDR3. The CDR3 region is CASSLEGTINEQFF. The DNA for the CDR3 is TGTGCCAGCAGTTTAGAGGGGACTATCAATGAGCAGTTCTTC.

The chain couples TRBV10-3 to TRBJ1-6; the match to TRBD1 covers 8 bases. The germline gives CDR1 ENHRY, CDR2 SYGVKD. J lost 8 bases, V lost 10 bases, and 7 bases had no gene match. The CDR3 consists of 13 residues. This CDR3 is CATRTGYYSPLHF. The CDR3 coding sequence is TGTGCCACCCGGACAGGGTATTATTCACCCCTCCACTTT.

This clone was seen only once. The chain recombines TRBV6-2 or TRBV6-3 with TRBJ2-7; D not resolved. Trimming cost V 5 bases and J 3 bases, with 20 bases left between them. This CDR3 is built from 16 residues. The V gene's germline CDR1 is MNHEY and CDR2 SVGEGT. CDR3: CASSRASDRLFYEQYF. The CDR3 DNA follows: TGTGCCAGCAGTCGGGCGTCCGACCGATTGTTCTACGAGCAGTACTTC.

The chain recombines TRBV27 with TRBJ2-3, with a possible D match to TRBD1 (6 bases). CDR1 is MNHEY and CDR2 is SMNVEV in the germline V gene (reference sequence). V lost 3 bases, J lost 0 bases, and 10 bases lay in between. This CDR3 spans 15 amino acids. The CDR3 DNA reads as TGTGCCAGCAGTTTTAGGACAGTGAGCACAGATACGCAGTATTTT. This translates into CASSFRTVSTDTQYF.

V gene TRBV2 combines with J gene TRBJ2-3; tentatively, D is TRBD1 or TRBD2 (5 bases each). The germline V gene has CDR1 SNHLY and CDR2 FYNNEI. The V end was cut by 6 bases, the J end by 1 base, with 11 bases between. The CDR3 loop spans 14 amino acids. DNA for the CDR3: TGTGCCAGCAGGGAACGGGGCCGCACAGATACGCAGTATTTT. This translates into CASRERGRTDTQYF.

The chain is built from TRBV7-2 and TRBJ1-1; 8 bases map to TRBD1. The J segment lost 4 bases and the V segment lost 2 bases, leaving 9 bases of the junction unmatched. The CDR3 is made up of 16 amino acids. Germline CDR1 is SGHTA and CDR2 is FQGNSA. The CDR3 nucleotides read TGTGCCAGCAGCTTAAACCCGGGACAGGCGGGCACTGAAGCTTTCTTT. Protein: CASSLNPGQAGTEAFF.

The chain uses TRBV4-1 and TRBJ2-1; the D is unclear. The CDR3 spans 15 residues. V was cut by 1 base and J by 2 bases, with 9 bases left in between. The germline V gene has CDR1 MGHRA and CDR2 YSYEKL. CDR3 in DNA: TGCGCCAGCAGCCAAGGTTTCGGCGCCTACAATGAGCAGTTCTTC. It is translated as CASSQGFGAYNEQFF.

This chain's CDR3 is CATSDLVLPTDTQYF. The CDR3 region has the DNA TGTGCCACCAGTGATTTGGTACTCCCGACAGATACGCAGTATTTT. The chain combines TRBV24-1 with TRBJ2-3, with D uncertain. This CDR3 has 15 amino acids. Trimming stripped 0 bases from V and 3 bases from J, with 9 bases between. CDR1 and CDR2 from the germline V gene are KGHDR and SFDVKD.

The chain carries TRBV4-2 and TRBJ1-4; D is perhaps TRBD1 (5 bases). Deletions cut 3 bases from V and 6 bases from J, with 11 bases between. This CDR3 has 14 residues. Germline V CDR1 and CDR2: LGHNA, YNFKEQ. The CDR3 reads CASSQQGWDEKLFF. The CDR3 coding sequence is TGTGCCAGCAGCCAGCAGGGATGGGATGAAAAACTGTTTTTT.

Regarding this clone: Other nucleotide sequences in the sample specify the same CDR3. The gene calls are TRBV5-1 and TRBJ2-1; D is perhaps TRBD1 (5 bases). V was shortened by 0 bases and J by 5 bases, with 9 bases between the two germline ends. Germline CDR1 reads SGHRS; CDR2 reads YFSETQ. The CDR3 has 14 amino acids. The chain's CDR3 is CASSLGQINNEQFF. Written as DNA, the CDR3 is TGCGCCAGCAGCTTGGGACAGATAAACAATGAGCAGTTCTTC.

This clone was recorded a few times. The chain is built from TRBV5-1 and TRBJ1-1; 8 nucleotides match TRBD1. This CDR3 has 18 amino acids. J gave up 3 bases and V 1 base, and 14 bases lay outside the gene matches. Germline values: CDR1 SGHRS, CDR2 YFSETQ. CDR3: CASSLIGRTGLEDTEAFF. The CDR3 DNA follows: TGCGCCAGCAGCTTGATTGGACGGACAGGGCTTGAGGACACTGAAGCTTTCTTT.

The CDR3: CASSVAGVGNTGELFF. The CDR3 coding sequence is TGTGCCAGCAGCGTAGCAGGGGTGGGGAACACCGGGGAGCTGTTTTTT. V is TRBV9 and J is TRBJ2-2, with a tentative D call TRBD1 (6 bases). Per the germline V gene, CDR1 is SGDLS and CDR2 is YYNGEE. The CDR3 loop spans 16 amino acids. V was trimmed by 0 bases and J by 1 base, leaving 10 bases between them.

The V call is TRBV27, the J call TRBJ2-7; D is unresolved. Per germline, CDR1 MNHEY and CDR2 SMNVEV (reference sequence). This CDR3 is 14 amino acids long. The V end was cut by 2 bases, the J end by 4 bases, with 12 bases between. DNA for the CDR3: TGTGCCAGCAGTTTAAAGGCATCGGCTTACGAGCAGTACTTC. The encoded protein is CASSLKASAYEQYF.

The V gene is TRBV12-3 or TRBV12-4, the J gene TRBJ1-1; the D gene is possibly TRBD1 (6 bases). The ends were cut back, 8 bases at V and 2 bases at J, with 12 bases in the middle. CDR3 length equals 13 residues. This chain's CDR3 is CASGLTGNTEAFF. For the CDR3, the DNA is TGTGCCAGCGGCTTGACAGGCAACACTGAAGCTTTCTTT.

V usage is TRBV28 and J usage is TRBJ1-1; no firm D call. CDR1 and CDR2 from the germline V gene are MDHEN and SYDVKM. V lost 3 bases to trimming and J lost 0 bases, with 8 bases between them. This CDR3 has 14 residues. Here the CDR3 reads CASSFTALNTEAFF. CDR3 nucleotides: TGTGCCAGCAGTTTTACAGCTTTGAACACTGAAGCTTTCTTT.

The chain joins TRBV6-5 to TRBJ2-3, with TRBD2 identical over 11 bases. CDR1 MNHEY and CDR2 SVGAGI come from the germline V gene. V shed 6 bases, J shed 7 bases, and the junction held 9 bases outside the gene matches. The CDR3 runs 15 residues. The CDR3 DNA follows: TGTGCCAGCAGCACCACTAGCGGGAGCTTAAATACGCAGTATTTT. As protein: CASSTTSGSLNTQYF.

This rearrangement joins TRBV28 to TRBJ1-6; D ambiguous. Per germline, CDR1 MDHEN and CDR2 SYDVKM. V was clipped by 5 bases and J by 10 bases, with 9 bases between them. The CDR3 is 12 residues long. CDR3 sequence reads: CASSLAASPLHF. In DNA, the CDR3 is TGTGCCAGCAGTCTAGCGGCGTCACCCCTCCACTTT.

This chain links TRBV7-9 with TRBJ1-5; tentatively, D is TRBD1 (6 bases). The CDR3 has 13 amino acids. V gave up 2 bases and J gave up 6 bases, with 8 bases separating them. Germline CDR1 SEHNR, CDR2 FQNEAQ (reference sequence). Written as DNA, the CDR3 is TGTGCCAGCAGCTTACAGGGGCGTCAGCCCCAGCATTTT. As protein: CASSLQGRQPQHF.

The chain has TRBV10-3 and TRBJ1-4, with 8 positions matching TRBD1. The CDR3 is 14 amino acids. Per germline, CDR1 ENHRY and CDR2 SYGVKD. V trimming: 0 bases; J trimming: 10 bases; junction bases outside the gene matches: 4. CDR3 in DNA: TGTGCCATCAGTGAGTCCGGACAGGGCGGAAAACTGTTTTTT. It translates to CAISESGQGGKLFF.

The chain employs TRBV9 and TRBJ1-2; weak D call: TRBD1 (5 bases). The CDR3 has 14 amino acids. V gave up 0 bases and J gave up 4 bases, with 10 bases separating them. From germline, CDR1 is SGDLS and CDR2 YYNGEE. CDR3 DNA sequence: TGTGCCAGCAGCGTAGTAACGGGGGGCTATGGCTACACCTTC. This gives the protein CASSVVTGGYGYTF.

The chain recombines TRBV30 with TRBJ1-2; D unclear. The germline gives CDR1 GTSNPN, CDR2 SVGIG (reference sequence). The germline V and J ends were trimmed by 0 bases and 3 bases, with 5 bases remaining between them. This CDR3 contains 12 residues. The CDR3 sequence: CAWSVADYGYTF. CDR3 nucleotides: TGTGCCTGGAGTGTAGCGGACTATGGCTACACCTTC.